Detailed here is one T cell receptor (beta chain). These data are taken from a study of cytomegalovirus exposure and HLA in healthy donors. Trimming pared 2 bases from V and 8 bases from J, leaving 6 bases between. Germline-derived CDR1 and CDR2 are WNHNN and SYGVQD (reference sequence). This CDR3 region has 12 residues. It was with 60 Vbeta and 13 Jbeta primers that the PCR ran. TCRdb's table, derived via immunoSEQ multiplex PCR, lists solely in-frame clones and lacks some. The sample holds fewer than 90,000 clones, around 75% seen once. Sequencing was performed on PBMCs. The sequence came from a woman aged 40 to 55 in good health and CMV-seropositive. This chain uses TRBV10-1 with TRBJ1-4; maybe TRBD1 (6 bases). The CDR3, as DNA: TGCGCCAGCAGTGAGGGGGGCGAAAAACTGTTTTTT. Its protein product is CASSEGGEKLFF.